These 26 T cell receptor beta chains originate from one sample sequenced in a study of T-cell reconstitution after alpha-beta-depleted transplantation in children. Researchers prepared the TCRbeta library using unique molecular identifiers, the study reports. In TCRdb, the PCR reads were re-called with MiXCR into one record per CDR3 protein. Of some 390,000 distinct CDR3 sequences in the sample, about 20% were seen once. This specimen consisted of PBMCs from the stem cell graft donor, obtained from the stem cell graft. The source of these receptors is a human donor who donated a stem cell graft to a child with acute myeloid leukemia.

At least ten counts were recorded for this clonotype. This chain joins TRBV20-1 and TRBJ2-1; unclear D gene. CDR3 length: 11 residues. Trimming stripped 2 bases from V and 9 bases from J, with 8 bases between. The germline CDR1 and CDR2 sequences are DFQATT and SNEGSKA (reference sequence). CDR3 sequence: CSARLPREQFF. Written as DNA, the CDR3 is TGCAGTGCTAGACTTCCGCGTGAGCAGTTCTTC.

In regard to this clonotype: Given a much more abundant clone one base away, this may be a read error. This sequence joins TRBV2 and TRBJ2-7; a possible D gene is TRBD1 (6 bases). The CDR3 sequence is 12 residues long. V lost 6 bases, J lost 2 bases, and 8 bases lay in between. Germline values: CDR1 SNHLY, CDR2 FYNNEI. The CDR3 nucleotides are TGTGCCAGCAGATCAGGGGCCTACGAGCAGTACTTC. It specifies CASRSGAYEQYF.

The V call is TRBV4-1, the J call TRBJ2-1; tentatively, D is TRBD2 (6 bases). The CDR3 spans 15 residues. Germline V lookup: CDR1 MGHRA, CDR2 YSYEKL. V lost 1 base to trimming and J lost 8 bases, with 15 bases between them. The CDR3 coding sequence is TGCGCCAGCAGCCAAGTACTAGCTTACGTGGATGAGCAGTTCTTC. Its translation: CASSQVLAYVDEQFF.

This clonotype was counted at least ten times. The V and J genes are TRBV20-1 and TRBJ2-7, with D unclear. This CDR3 has 14 amino acids. Germline V lookup: CDR1 DFQATT, CDR2 SNEGSKA (reference sequence). V dropped 3 bases and J dropped 2 bases, with 14 bases sitting between them. The CDR3 DNA reads as TGCAGTGCTAGTGAGGCGACCATCACCTACGAGCAGTACTTC. Amino acids: CSASEATITYEQYF.

This clonotype showed up many times. CDR3 bases: TGTGCCAGCACGGGGCGTGGGGTACGGATCCAAGAGACCCAGTACTTC. This codes for CASTGRGVRIQETQYF. The chain carries TRBV25-1 and TRBJ2-5, with D perhaps matching TRBD1 or TRBD2 (5 bases each). Germline V gene lookup returns CDR1 MGHDK and CDR2 SYGVNS. V was clipped by 7 bases and J by 1 base, with 19 bases between them. The CDR3 totals 16 residues.

V is TRBV6-2 or TRBV6-3 and J is TRBJ2-7; D remains ambiguous. V was trimmed by 5 bases and J by 2 bases, leaving 7 bases between them. Looked up from germline, CDR1 is MNHEY and CDR2 is SVGEGT. CDR3 length: 12 residues. The CDR3 nucleotides read TGTGCCAGCAGTACCGTTACCTACGAGCAGTACTTC. This codes for CASSTVTYEQYF.

The rearrangement uses TRBV5-1 and TRBJ2-1; 9 nucleotides agree with TRBD1. This CDR3 has 15 amino acids. Per germline, CDR1 SGHRS and CDR2 YFSETQ. J gave up 6 bases and V 0 bases, and 4 bases lay outside the gene matches. CDR3 nucleotide sequence: TGCGCCAGCAGCTTGGGGGGACAGGGAGTCAATGAGCAGTTCTTC. This gives the protein CASSLGGQGVNEQFF. Full variable domain (rest looked up from reference TRBV5-1 and TRBJ2-1): KAGVTQTPRYLIKTRGQQVTLSCSPISGHRSVSWYQQTPGQGLQFLFEYFSETQRNKGNFPGRFSGRQFSNSRSEMNVSTLELGDSALYLCASSLGGQGVNEQFFGPGTRLTVL.

The chain joins TRBV12-3 or TRBV12-4 to TRBJ2-1; no firm D call. The V end lost 6 bases, the J end lost 0 bases, and 6 bases lay between the germline ends. CDR3 length: 13 residues. The chain's CDR3 is CASSNVSYNEQFF. CDR3 sequence (DNA): TGTGCCAGCAGCAACGTCTCCTACAATGAGCAGTTCTTC.

This clonotype was seen a single time. The V call is TRBV5-1, the J call TRBJ1-3; D perhaps matches TRBD1 (5 bases). This CDR3 has 15 residues. Trimming shortened V by 2 bases and J by 2 bases, and 11 bases separated the two germline ends. Germline CDR1 is SGHRS and CDR2 is YFSETQ. The CDR3 region has the DNA TGCGCCAGCAGCTTCGCCGGGACGACTGGAAACACCATATATTTT. This codes for CASSFAGTTGNTIYF.

The chain carries TRBV7-9 and TRBJ1-5; 11 bases align to TRBD1. CDR3 length equals 17 residues. V lost 1 base, J lost 2 bases, and 4 bases stayed unmatched. From germline, CDR1 is SEHNR and CDR2 FQNEAQ (reference sequence). The CDR3 DNA follows: TGTGCCAGCAGCTTAGGGGACAGGGGGGCCGGCAATCAGCCCCAGCATTTT. Its translation: CASSLGDRGAGNQPQHF.

This chain uses TRBV10-3 with TRBJ2-3, with TRBD2 matching over 8 bases. In germline, CDR1 is ENHRY, CDR2 SYGVKD. The CDR3 runs to 18 residues. V lost 6 bases, J lost 4 bases, and 18 bases stayed unmatched. CDR3 residues: CAISNPPRAREEADTQYF. The CDR3 DNA is TGTGCCATCAGCAACCCTCCCCGGGCGCGGGAGGAGGCAGATACGCAGTATTTT.

In this sample, this clonotype turned up a few times. The chain links TRBV7-9 to TRBJ2-1; 8 bases are a match to TRBD1. The trim removed 3 bases at V and 4 bases at J, leaving 5 bases unmatched. The CDR3 covers 15 residues. The germline CDR1 and CDR2 sequences are SEHNR and FQNEAQ (reference sequence). The CDR3 nucleotides read TGTGCCAGCAGCTTGTCAGGGGACAGGTACAATGAGCAGTTCTTC. It translates to CASSLSGDRYNEQFF.

The rearrangement links TRBV12-3 or TRBV12-4 to TRBJ2-5, with 9 positions matching TRBD1. CDR3 length equals 17 residues. Unmatched junction bases numbered 11, after V lost 5 bases and J lost 1 base. The CDR3 coding sequence is TGTGCCAGCAGTCCCCCCCCCGGGACAGGGTTCCAAGAGACCCAGTACTTC. This codes for CASSPPPGTGFQETQYF.

The V gene is TRBV18, the J gene TRBJ2-6; 7 bases map to TRBD1. The germline V gene encodes CDR1 KGHSH and CDR2 LQKENI. Germline trimming cut 4 bases from V and 0 bases from J; bases unmatched to any gene: 9. This CDR3 spans 18 amino acids. This CDR3 reads CASSRTGQPFSGANVLTF. As DNA, the CDR3 is TGTGCCAGCTCACGGACAGGACAACCGTTCTCTGGGGCCAACGTCCTGACTTTC.

V and J are TRBV12-3 or TRBV12-4 and TRBJ2-1; D not resolved. The CDR3 has 13 residues. The germline V and J ends were trimmed by 4 bases and 5 bases, with 9 bases remaining between them. CDR3 loop: CASSYAGHNEQFF. The CDR3 DNA sequence: TGTGCCAGCAGTTACGCAGGACACAATGAGCAGTTCTTC.

The chain has TRBV12-3 or TRBV12-4 and TRBJ2-1, with D perhaps TRBD2 (6 bases). This CDR3 spans 12 amino acids. The germline V and J ends were trimmed by 5 bases and 10 bases, with 12 bases remaining between them. CDR3 nucleotides: TGTGCCAGCAGTCCGGCCCGGGGGGAGCAGTTCTTC. Protein: CASSPARGEQFF.

This clonotype was seen at least ten times. V is TRBV29-1 and J is TRBJ2-1, with 9 positions matching TRBD2. Germline V gene data show CDR1 as SQVTM and CDR2 as ANQGSEA. There are 13 residues in the CDR3. Germline trimming cut 5 bases from V and 4 bases from J; bases unmatched to any gene: 3. Here the CDR3 reads CSVSAGGYNEQFF. The CDR3 DNA follows: TGCAGCGTTTCGGCGGGAGGGTACAATGAGCAGTTCTTC.

This clonotype showed up just a few times. The gene calls are TRBV29-1 and TRBJ2-2, with a weak D call TRBD1 (5 bases). Germline values: CDR1 SQVTM, CDR2 ANQGSEA. The CDR3 is 12 residues long. V lost 7 bases, J lost 3 bases, and 9 bases lay in between. The CDR3 nucleotides are TGCAGCGCCCAGACAGACACCGGGGAGCTGTTTTTT. This encodes CSAQTDTGELFF.

This clonotype was picked up a small number of times. V and J are TRBV28 and TRBJ2-1; 13 bases agree with TRBD2. This CDR3 spans 23 amino acids. V lost 5 bases and J lost 6; bases outside the gene matches: 28. The germline V gene encodes CDR1 MDHEN and CDR2 SYDVKM. CDR3 sequence reads: CASSPTGLHTRTSGRMDVNEQFF. CDR3 in DNA: TGTGCCAGCAGTCCGACAGGACTTCACACACGGACTAGCGGGAGAATGGACGTCAATGAGCAGTTCTTC.

Only a few counts were recorded for this clonotype. This rearrangement joins TRBV20-1 to TRBJ2-2; D call uncertain. The CDR3 loop spans 12 amino acids. V lost 4 bases and J lost 3, with 6 bases in between. CDR1 is DFQATT, CDR2 SNEGSKA, per germline (reference sequence). Written as DNA, the CDR3 is TGCAGTGCTATTGCGCACACCGGGGAGCTGTTTTTT. It translates to CSAIAHTGELFF.

The rearrangement links TRBV20-1 to TRBJ2-1; tentative D call: TRBD2 (6 bases). CDR1 is DFQATT, CDR2 SNEGSKA, per germline (reference sequence). The germline V and J ends were trimmed by 1 base and 0 bases, with 7 bases remaining between them. CDR3 length: 14 amino acids. This CDR3 is CSARVTSSYNEQFF. CDR3 nucleotide sequence: TGCAGTGCTAGAGTGACTAGCTCCTACAATGAGCAGTTCTTC.

This chain links TRBV7-2 with TRBJ1-1; D call uncertain. The CDR3 contains 12 residues. Deletions cut 3 bases from V and 7 bases from J, with 9 bases between. CDR1 is SGHTA and CDR2 is FQGNSA in the germline V gene. CDR3 in amino acids: CASSFGRYEAFF. CDR3 nucleotide sequence: TGTGCCAGCAGCTTCGGTCGCTATGAAGCTTTCTTT.

J is TRBJ2-1 and V is TRBV6-2 or TRBV6-3; possible D gene TRBD2, 5 bases. There are 13 residues in the CDR3. From germline, CDR1 is MNHEY and CDR2 SVGEGT. Trimming took 1 base from V and 10 from J, leaving 11 bases between them. The CDR3 region has the DNA TGTGCCAGCAGTTACTTATTGACGGGGGAGCAGTTCTTC. It codes for CASSYLLTGEQFF.

This clonotype was observed a few times. The gene calls are TRBV6-4 and TRBJ2-1; D not certain. The CDR3 length is 13 residues. V was trimmed by 0 bases and J by 9 bases, leaving 9 bases between them. Per germline, CDR1 MRHNA and CDR2 SNTAGT. CDR3 protein: CASSDSTWSEQFF. The CDR3 DNA reads as TGTGCCAGCAGTGACTCAACCTGGAGTGAGCAGTTCTTC.

This clonotype was counted at least ten times. The J gene is TRBJ1-1, the V gene TRBV20-1; a weak D match, TRBD1 (5 bases). Trimming cost V 4 bases and J 0 bases, with 21 bases left between them. From germline, CDR1 is DFQATT and CDR2 SNEGSKA (reference sequence). This CDR3 has 17 amino acids. Here the CDR3 reads CSAKLGLKTGMNTEAFF. The CDR3 nucleotides read TGCAGTGCTAAGTTAGGCTTAAAAACAGGAATGAACACTGAAGCTTTCTTT.

The V call is TRBV12-3 or TRBV12-4, the J call TRBJ1-2, with 10 positions matching TRBD1. This CDR3 has 14 amino acids. After removal of 5 bases from V and 4 bases from J, the junction contained 4 bases not matched to a gene. CDR3 loop: CASSMGQGFYGYTF. The DNA of the CDR3 is TGTGCCAGCAGTATGGGACAGGGGTTCTATGGCTACACCTTC.